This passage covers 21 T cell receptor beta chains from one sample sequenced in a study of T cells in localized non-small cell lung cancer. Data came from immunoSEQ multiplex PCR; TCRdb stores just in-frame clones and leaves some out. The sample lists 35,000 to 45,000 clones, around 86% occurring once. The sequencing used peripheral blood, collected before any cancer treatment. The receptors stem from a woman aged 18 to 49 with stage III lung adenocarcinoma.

The CDR3 DNA sequence: TGTGCCACCAGCAGCGACAGGGGGACCTACGAGCAGTACTTC. Protein: CATSSDRGTYEQYF. The chain uses TRBV15 and TRBJ2-7; 9 bases are a match to TRBD1. Trimming at V came to 3 bases and at J to 2 bases, leaving 2 bases not matched to a gene. The CDR3 loop spans 14 amino acids. Germline CDR1 and CDR2: LNHNV and YYDKDF (reference sequence). Together with reference TRBV15 and TRBJ2-7, the CDR3 gives the full variable domain: DAMVIQNPRYQVTQFGKPVTLSCSQTLNHNVMYWYQQKSSQAPKLLFHYYDKDFNNEADTPDNFQSRRPNTSFCFLDIRSPGLGDTAMYLCATSSDRGTYEQYFGPGTRLTVT.

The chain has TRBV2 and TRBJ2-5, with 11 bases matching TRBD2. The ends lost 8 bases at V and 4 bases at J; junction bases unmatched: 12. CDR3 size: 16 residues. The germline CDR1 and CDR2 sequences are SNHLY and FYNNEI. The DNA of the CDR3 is TGTGCCAGCCGGAAACTCGGGCTAGCGGGAGGAGAGACCCAGTACTTC. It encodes CASRKLGLAGGETQYF.

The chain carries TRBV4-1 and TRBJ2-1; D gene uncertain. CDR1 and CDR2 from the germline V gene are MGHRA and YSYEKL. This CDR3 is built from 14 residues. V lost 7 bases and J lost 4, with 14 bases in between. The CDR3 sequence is CASKASAMYNEQFF. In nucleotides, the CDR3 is TGCGCCAGCAAGGCATCAGCAATGTACAATGAGCAGTTCTTC.

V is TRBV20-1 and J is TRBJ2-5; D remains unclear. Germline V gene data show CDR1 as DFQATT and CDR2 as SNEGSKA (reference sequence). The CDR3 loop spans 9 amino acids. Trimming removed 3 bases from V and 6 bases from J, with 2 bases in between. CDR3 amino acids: CSASQTQYF. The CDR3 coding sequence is TGCAGTGCTAGTCAGACCCAGTACTTC.

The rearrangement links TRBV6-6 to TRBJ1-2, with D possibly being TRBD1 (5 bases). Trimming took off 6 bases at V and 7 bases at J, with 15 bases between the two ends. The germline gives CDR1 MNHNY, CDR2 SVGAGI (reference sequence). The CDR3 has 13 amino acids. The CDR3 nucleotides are TGTGCCAGCAGCCCCGGGGGGGTCTCTGGCTACACCTTC. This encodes CASSPGGVSGYTF.

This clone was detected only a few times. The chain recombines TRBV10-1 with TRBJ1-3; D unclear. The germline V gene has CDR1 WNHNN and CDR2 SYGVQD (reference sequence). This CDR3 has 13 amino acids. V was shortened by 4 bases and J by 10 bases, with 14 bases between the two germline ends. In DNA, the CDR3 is TGCGCCAGCAGTGGCCGTCGGAAAGGGACCATATATTTT. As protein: CASSGRRKGTIYF.

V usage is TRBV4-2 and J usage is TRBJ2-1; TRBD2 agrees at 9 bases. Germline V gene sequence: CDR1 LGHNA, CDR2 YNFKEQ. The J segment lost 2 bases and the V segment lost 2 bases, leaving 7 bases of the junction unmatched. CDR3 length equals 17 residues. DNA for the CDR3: TGTGCCAGCAGCCAATCGGGCGGGGGGGCCACCTACAATGAGCAGTTCTTC. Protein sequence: CASSQSGGGATYNEQFF.

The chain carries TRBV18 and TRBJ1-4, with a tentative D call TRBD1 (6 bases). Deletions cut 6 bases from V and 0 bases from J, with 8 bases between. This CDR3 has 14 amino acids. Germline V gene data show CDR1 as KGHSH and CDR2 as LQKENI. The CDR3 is CASSPGATNEKLFF. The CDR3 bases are TGTGCCAGCTCCCCAGGGGCAACTAATGAAAAACTGTTTTTT.

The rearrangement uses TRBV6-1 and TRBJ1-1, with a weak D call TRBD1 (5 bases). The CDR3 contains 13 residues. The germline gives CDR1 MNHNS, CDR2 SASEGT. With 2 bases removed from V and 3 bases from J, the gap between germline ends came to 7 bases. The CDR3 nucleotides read TGTGCCAGCAGTGAAACGGGACACACTGAAGCTTTCTTT. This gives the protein CASSETGHTEAFF.

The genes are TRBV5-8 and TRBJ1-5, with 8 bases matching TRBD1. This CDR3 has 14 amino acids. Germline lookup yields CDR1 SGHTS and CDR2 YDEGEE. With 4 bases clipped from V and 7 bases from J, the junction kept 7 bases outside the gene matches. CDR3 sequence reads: CASSRGQVGQPQHF. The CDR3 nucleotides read TGTGCCAGCAGCCGGGGACAGGTAGGCCAGCCCCAGCATTTT.

In nucleotides, the CDR3 is TGTGCCAGCAGCCGATCGGAGACCCAGTACTTC. It is translated as CASSRSETQYF. The genes are TRBV7-9 and TRBJ2-5, with D unresolved. The length of the CDR3 is 11 residues. Trimming took 5 bases from V and 5 from J, leaving 6 bases between them. The germline CDR1 and CDR2 sequences are SEHNR and FQNEAQ (reference sequence). Full variable domain (missing parts from reference TRBV7-9 and TRBJ2-5): DTGVSQNPRHKITKRGQNVTFRCDPISEHNRLYWYRQTLGQGPEFLTYFQNEAQLEKSRLLSDRFSAERPKGSFSTLEIQRTEQGDSAMYLCASSRSETQYFGPGTRLLVL.

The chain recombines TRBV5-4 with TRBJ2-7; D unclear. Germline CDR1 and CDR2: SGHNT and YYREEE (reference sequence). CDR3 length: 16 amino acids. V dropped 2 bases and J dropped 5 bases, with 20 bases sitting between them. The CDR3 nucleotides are TGTGCCAGCAGCTTATTGGCGGACCGATCACCGCACGAGCAGTACTTC. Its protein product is CASSLLADRSPHEQYF. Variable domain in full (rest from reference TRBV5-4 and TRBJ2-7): ETGVTQSPTHLIKTRGQQVTLRCSSQSGHNTVSWYQQALGQGPQFIFQYYREEENGRGNFPPRFSGLQFPNYSSELNVNALELDDSALYLCASSLLADRSPHEQYFGPGTRLTVT.

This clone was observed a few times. CDR3 in DNA: TGCGCCAGCAGAATGGACAGAGAGAACACTGAAGCTTTCTTT. Its protein product is CASRMDRENTEAFF. The chain recombines TRBV10-1 with TRBJ1-1, with D perhaps TRBD1 (6 bases). The V and J ends lost 6 bases and 1 base respectively, with 12 bases between them. Germline CDR1 and CDR2: WNHNN and SYGVQD (reference sequence). CDR3 length equals 14 residues.

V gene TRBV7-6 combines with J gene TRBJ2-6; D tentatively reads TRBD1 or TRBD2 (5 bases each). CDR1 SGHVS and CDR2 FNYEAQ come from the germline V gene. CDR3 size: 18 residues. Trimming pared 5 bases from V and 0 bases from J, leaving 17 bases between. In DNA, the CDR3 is TGTGCCAGCAGCCCCCGGGACCGCAGGACCTCTGGGGCCAACGTCCTGACTTTC. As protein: CASSPRDRRTSGANVLTF.

The CDR3 sequence is CASSRRTRANVLTF. DNA of the CDR3: TGTGCCAGCAGCCGGCGGACTCGGGCCAACGTCCTGACTTTC. V usage is TRBV5-6 and J usage is TRBJ2-6, with a tentative D call TRBD2 (5 bases). The CDR3 loop spans 14 amino acids. The ends were cut back, 4 bases at V and 5 bases at J, with 10 bases in the middle. Looked up from germline, CDR1 is SGHDT and CDR2 is YYEEEE.

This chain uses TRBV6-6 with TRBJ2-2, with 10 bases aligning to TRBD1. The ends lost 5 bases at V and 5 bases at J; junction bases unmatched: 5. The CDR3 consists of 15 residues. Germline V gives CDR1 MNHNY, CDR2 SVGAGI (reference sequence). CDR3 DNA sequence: TGTGCCAGCAGTGGTACGGGACAGGGGACCGGGGAGCTGTTTTTT. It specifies CASSGTGQGTGELFF.

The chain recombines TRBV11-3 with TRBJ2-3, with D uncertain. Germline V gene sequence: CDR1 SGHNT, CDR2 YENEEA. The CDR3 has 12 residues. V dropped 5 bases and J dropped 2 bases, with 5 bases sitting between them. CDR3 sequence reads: CASSKPTDTQYF. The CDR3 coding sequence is TGTGCCAGCAGCAAGCCCACAGATACGCAGTATTTT.

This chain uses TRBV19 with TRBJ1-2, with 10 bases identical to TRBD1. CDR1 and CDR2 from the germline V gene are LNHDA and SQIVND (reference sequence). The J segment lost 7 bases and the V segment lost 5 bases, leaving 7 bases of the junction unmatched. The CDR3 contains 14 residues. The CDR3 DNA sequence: TGTGCCAGTAGTGTGGACAGGGGGTTGAGTGGCTACACCTTC. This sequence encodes CASSVDRGLSGYTF.

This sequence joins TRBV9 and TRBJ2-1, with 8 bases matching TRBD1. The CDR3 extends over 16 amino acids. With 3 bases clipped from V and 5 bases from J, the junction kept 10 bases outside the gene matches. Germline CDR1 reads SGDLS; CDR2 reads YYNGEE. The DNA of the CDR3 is TGTGCCAGCAGCGCCGCAGGGGGCAAACTGAACAATGAGCAGTTCTTC. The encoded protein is CASSAAGGKLNNEQFF.

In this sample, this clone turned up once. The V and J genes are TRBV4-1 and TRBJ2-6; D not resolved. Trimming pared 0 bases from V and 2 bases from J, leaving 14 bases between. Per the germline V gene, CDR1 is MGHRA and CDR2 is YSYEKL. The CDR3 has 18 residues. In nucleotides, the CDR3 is TGCGCCAGCAGCCAAGATGAAATGGGGTTGCCTGGGGCCAACGTCCTGACTTTC. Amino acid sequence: CASSQDEMGLPGANVLTF.

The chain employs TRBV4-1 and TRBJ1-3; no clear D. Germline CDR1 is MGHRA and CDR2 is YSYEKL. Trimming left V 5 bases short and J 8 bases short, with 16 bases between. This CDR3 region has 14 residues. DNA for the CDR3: TGCGCCAGCAGCGAGACCCAATCACGGGACACCATATATTTT. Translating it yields CASSETQSRDTIYF.